The clone carrying this T cell receptor beta chain was observed many times. TCR beta CDR3 amplification used RNA transcripts. The authors performed first-round RT-PCR with HTBI primers and then a second-round multiplex PCR. TCRdb independently ran MiXCR on the multiplex PCR reads; one entry per CDR3 protein. This table holds 350,000 to 400,000 distinct CDR3 sequences, less than 20% found once. The data stem from a study of Graves' ophthalmopathy and Graves' hyperthyroidism. The CDR3 covers 15 residues. CDR1 is SQVTM, CDR2 ANQGSEA, per germline. V lost 0 bases, J lost 4 bases, and 10 bases lay in between.

The TCR originated in a woman aged 18-30 years with stable Graves' hyperthyroidism. The sequenced sample was peripheral blood. The V and J genes are TRBV29-1 and TRBJ2-6, with TRBD1 as a possible D gene (5 bases). CDR3 in DNA: TGCAGCGTTGAAGATCAGGGCGCGGGGGCCAACGTCCTGACTTTC. This translates into CSVEDQGAGANVLTF.